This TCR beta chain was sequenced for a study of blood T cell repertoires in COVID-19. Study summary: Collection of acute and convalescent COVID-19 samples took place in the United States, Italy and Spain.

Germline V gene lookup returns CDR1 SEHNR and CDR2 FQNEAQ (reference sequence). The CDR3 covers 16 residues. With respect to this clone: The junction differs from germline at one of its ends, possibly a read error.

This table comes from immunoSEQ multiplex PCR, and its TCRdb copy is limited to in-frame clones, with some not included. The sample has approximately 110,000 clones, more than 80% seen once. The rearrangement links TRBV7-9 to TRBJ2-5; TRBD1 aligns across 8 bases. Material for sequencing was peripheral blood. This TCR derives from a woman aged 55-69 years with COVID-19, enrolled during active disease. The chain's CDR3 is CAGSPPGQEFGRTQYF. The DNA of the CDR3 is TGTGCCGGCAGCCCCCCGGGACAGGAGTTTGGAAGGACCCAGTACTTC. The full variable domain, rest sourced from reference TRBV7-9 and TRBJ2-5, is DTGVSQNPRHKITKRGQNVTFRCDPISEHNRLYWYRQTLGQGPEFLTYFQNEAQLEKSRLLSDRFSAERPKGSFSTLEIQRTEQGDSAMYLCAGSPPGQEFGRTQYFGPGTRLLVL.